This TCR beta chain is from a study of blood T cell repertoires in COVID-19. Study details: The samples span acute and convalescent COVID-19 from the United States, Italy and Spain. Nucleic acid was either cDNA or gDNA, and it came from T cells, B-cell-depleted T cells, or PBMCs.

The protocol was immunoSEQ multiplex PCR, while the TCRdb copy is restricted to in-frame clones and leaves out a portion. The repertoire includes about half a million clones, approximately 85% of them detected once, and approximately 2.9% sits in the top ten. Germline V gene sequence: CDR1 LNHDA, CDR2 SQIVND (reference sequence). The CDR3 sequence is 14 residues long. The junction had 11 bases not matched to a gene; V was cut back by 10 bases and J by 7 bases. Sequencing was carried out using peripheral blood. This sequence originates from a human donor in a cohort sampled during active COVID-19. This chain connects TRBV19 to TRBJ1-5; 9 bases are a match to TRBD1. The CDR3 here is CATSITGGGQPQHF. In DNA, the CDR3 is TGTGCCACCAGCATCACAGGGGGCGGGCAGCCCCAGCATTTT.